Listed here are 28 T cell receptor beta chains from one sample, sequenced in a study of post-analysis software for immune sequencing data. Their target antigens are unknown. Study-wide findings and caveats: A few TRBV segments (TRBV5-6, TRBV5-1 and TRBV20-1 among them) occurred more frequently in patients than in controls.

Unique molecular identifiers tagged the TCR beta cDNA libraries. MiXCR was run by TCRdb on the PCR reads, yielding one entry per CDR3 protein. The data hold about 770,000 distinct CDR3 sequences, with roughly 50% observed a single time. Sequenced input: blood. Every receptor here comes from a girl aged 10-17 years with multiple sclerosis.

This clonotype appeared many times. V is TRBV3-1 and J is TRBJ2-7; 8 positions match TRBD2. The V and J ends lost 8 bases and 0 bases, in that order; junction bases with no gene match: 3. CDR1 LGHDT and CDR2 YNNKEL come from the germline V gene (reference sequence). The CDR3 totals 13 residues. CDR3 sequence reads: CASRGGSSYEQYF. Here the CDR3 DNA reads TGTGCCAGCCGGGGGGGTAGCTCCTACGAGCAGTACTTC.

The chain has TRBV24-1 and TRBJ2-7; 8 nucleotides align to TRBD2. The trim removed 4 bases at V and 7 bases at J, leaving 14 bases unmatched. Germline loops: CDR1 KGHDR, CDR2 SFDVKD. The CDR3 consists of 16 residues. The CDR3 DNA is TGTGCCACCAGTGAGACCTCCGCGGGAGGCTACAATGAGCAGTACTTC. Translating it yields CATSETSAGGYNEQYF.

J is TRBJ1-2 and V is TRBV7-9; 7 bases align to TRBD1. This CDR3 is built from 15 residues. Germline CDR1 reads SEHNR; CDR2 reads FQNEAQ (reference sequence). The V gene end was trimmed by 5 bases and the J gene end by 2 bases; junction bases not matched to a gene: 8. This CDR3 reads CASSGTGQRNYGYTF. DNA for the CDR3: TGTGCCAGCAGCGGTACGGGACAGAGGAACTATGGCTACACCTTC.

This clonotype has more than one count but fewer than ten. The chain's CDR3 is CASSLESLYEQYF. The DNA for the CDR3 is TGTGCCAGCAGTTTGGAGTCCCTCTACGAGCAGTACTTC. J is TRBJ2-7 and V is TRBV12-3 or TRBV12-4, with D hard to call. Trimming removed 3 bases at V and 3 bases at J, with 9 bases between. This CDR3 is 13 amino acids long.

This clonotype appeared a few times. This chain connects TRBV12-3 or TRBV12-4 to TRBJ2-1; possible D gene TRBD2, 6 bases. V was pared by 6 bases and J by 13 bases, with 22 bases between. The length of the CDR3 is 14 residues. CDR3 coding DNA: TGTGCCAGCAGAACTGCGGCGGAGGGTATCTCTCAGTTCTTC. Amino acid sequence: CASRTAAEGISQFF.

The chain uses TRBV6-5 and TRBJ2-5, with D possibly called TRBD1 or TRBD2 (5 bases each). CDR3 length equals 14 residues. From germline, CDR1 is MNHEY and CDR2 SVGAGI. V was pared by 8 bases and J by 1 base, with 14 bases between. CDR3 amino acids: CASWGWGTQETQYF. Here the CDR3 DNA reads TGTGCCAGCTGGGGCTGGGGGACCCAAGAGACCCAGTACTTC.

The chain is built from TRBV7-3 and TRBJ2-1, with TRBD2 as a possible D gene (6 bases). The CDR3 is made up of 14 amino acids. Germline-derived CDR1 and CDR2 are SGHTA and FQGTGA. Trimming took off 3 bases at V and 8 bases at J, with 14 bases between the two ends. CDR3 in amino acids: CASSFGGTYDEQFF. The CDR3 DNA reads TGTGCCAGCAGCTTCGGCGGGACTTACGATGAGCAGTTCTTC.

V gene TRBV4-3 combines with J gene TRBJ2-5; no definite D call. The germline CDR1 and CDR2 sequences are LGHNA and YSLEER. The CDR3 runs 15 residues. V lost 0 bases to trimming and J lost 1 base, with 9 bases between them. The CDR3 region has the DNA TGCGCCAGCAGCCAAGATTTCGGCGGCCAAGAGACCCAGTACTTC. Amino acids: CASSQDFGGQETQYF.

This clonotype was detected only a few times. The rearrangement links TRBV20-1 to TRBJ2-1; D call uncertain. This CDR3 region has 11 residues. V gave up 0 bases and J gave up 14 bases, with 11 bases separating them. The V gene's germline CDR1 is DFQATT and CDR2 SNEGSKA (reference sequence). This CDR3 is CSARDRPAEFF. As DNA, the CDR3 is TGCAGTGCTAGAGATCGGCCGGCCGAGTTCTTC.

The rearrangement uses TRBV20-1 and TRBJ2-3; TRBD2 matches at 7 bases. The CDR3 consists of 14 residues. Germline CDR1 DFQATT, CDR2 SNEGSKA (reference sequence). V shed 2 bases and J 2 bases; nucleotides not matched to a gene: 4. The CDR3 region has the DNA TGCAGTGCTAGACGAGCGGGATCCACAGATACGCAGTATTTT. The encoded protein is CSARRAGSTDTQYF.

The chain is built from TRBV7-2 and TRBJ2-7; TRBD1 matches at 7 bases. The CDR3 length is 19 residues. V gave up 4 bases and J gave up 2 bases; unmatched junction bases: 20. Germline V lookup: CDR1 SGHTA, CDR2 FQGNSA. CDR3 amino acids: CASSSRGLSRQGRPYEQYF. For the CDR3, the DNA is TGTGCCAGCAGCTCGAGGGGGCTTTCACGACAGGGCCGACCCTACGAGCAGTACTTC.

This clonotype occurred a few times. The chain links TRBV15 to TRBJ2-3; D uncertain. Germline V gene lookup returns CDR1 LNHNV and CDR2 YYDKDF (reference sequence). V lost 0 bases, J lost 6 bases, and 7 bases lay in between. The CDR3 has 13 amino acids. The CDR3 protein is CATSRDTRDTQYF. Here the CDR3 DNA reads TGTGCCACCAGCAGAGACACGCGCGATACGCAGTATTTT.

This clonotype showed up just a few times. This rearrangement joins TRBV7-2 to TRBJ2-7, with 9 nucleotides matching TRBD2. The ends lost 4 bases at V and 4 bases at J; junction bases unmatched: 5. The germline V gene encodes CDR1 SGHTA and CDR2 FQGNSA. The CDR3 extends over 14 amino acids. The CDR3 sequence: CASSWGLAQYEQYF. The CDR3 bases are TGTGCCAGCAGCTGGGGACTAGCTCAGTACGAGCAGTACTTC.

The V gene is TRBV20-1, the J gene TRBJ2-5; TRBD2 agrees at 10 bases. The DNA matches TRBJ2-1 better at its end, which makes the J call doubtful. From germline, CDR1 is DFQATT and CDR2 SNEGSKA (reference sequence). The CDR3 runs 14 residues. CDR3 region: CSAPPGLAAETQFF. CDR3 bases: TGCAGTGCGCCCCCCGGACTAGCGGCAGAGACCCAGTTCTTC.

The rearrangement uses TRBV28 and TRBJ2-1, with 8 bases lining up with TRBD2. The CDR3 covers 19 residues. Trimming took 5 bases from V and 0 from J; bases not matched to a gene: 15. CDR1 and CDR2 (germline): MDHEN, SYDVKM. CDR3 DNA sequence: TGTGCCAGCAGTATAATGGAGGCGATAGCGGGAAGCTCCTACAATGAGCAGTTCTTC. Protein product: CASSIMEAIAGSSYNEQFF.

This clonotype was seen more than once but under ten times. The genes are TRBV12-3 or TRBV12-4 and TRBJ2-1; D remains unclear. This CDR3 is built from 17 residues. V was shortened by 2 bases and J by 6 bases, with 20 bases between the two germline ends. CDR3 loop: CASSLPPRTEIGNEQFF. For the CDR3, the DNA is TGTGCCAGCAGTTTACCCCCCCGGACCGAGATCGGCAATGAGCAGTTCTTC.

This chain connects TRBV20-1 to TRBJ2-7, with D possibly being TRBD2 (6 bases). The length of the CDR3 is 14 residues. Trimming cost V 5 bases and J 3 bases, with 17 bases left between them. Germline CDR1 reads DFQATT; CDR2 reads SNEGSKA (reference sequence). CDR3 loop: CSARRGLDSYEQYF. The DNA for the CDR3 is TGCAGTGCTCGGCGGGGCCTGGATAGCTACGAGCAGTACTTC.

This clonotype was seen a handful of times. The J gene is TRBJ2-3, the V gene TRBV6-2 or TRBV6-3, with a tentative D call TRBD2 (5 bases). Germline V gene data show CDR1 as MNHEY and CDR2 as SVGEGT. The CDR3 totals 13 residues. V lost 11 bases, J lost 1 base, and 13 bases lay in between. The CDR3 DNA follows: TGTGCCTCTAGCAGAAGCCGCACAGATACGCAGTATTTT. Encoded protein: CASSRSRTDTQYF.

CDR3 residues: CASSPLRAYEQYF. The DNA of the CDR3 is TGTGCCAGCAGCCCCCTTCGGGCCTACGAGCAGTACTTC. The chain links TRBV12-3 or TRBV12-4 to TRBJ2-7; no clear D. The CDR3 is made up of 13 amino acids. The V gene lost 6 bases and the J gene lost 2 bases, with 11 bases spanning the gap.

This clonotype was detected a few times. This sequence joins TRBV6-2 or TRBV6-3 and TRBJ2-5; 11 bases line up with TRBD2. The V and J ends lost 8 bases and 5 bases, in that order; junction bases with no gene match: 10. Germline CDR1 reads MNHEY; CDR2 reads SVGEGT. The length of the CDR3 is 15 residues. In DNA form, the CDR3 reads TGTGCCAGCGATCTGGAACTAGCGGGAGCGGAGACCCAGTACTTC. This encodes CASDLELAGAETQYF.

The chain recombines TRBV7-2 with TRBJ2-1; 7 nucleotides align to TRBD1. Trimming at V came to 5 bases and at J to 5 bases, leaving 6 bases not matched to a gene. The germline CDR1 and CDR2 sequences are SGHTA and FQGNSA. The CDR3 totals 14 residues. The DNA of the CDR3 is TGTGCCAGCAGCCAGACAGGGAGCAACAATGAGCAGTTCTTC. Its protein is CASSQTGSNNEQFF. The whole variable domain, filled in from reference TRBV7-2 and TRBJ2-1, reads GAGVSQSPSNKVTEKGKDVELRCDPISGHTALYWYRQSLGQGLEFLIYFQGNSAPDKSGLPSDRFSAERTGGSVSTLTIQRTQQEDSAVYLCASSQTGSNNEQFFGPGTRLTVL.

V gene TRBV20-1 combines with J gene TRBJ2-7, with TRBD2 identical over 8 bases. After removal of 4 bases from V and 10 bases from J, the junction contained 12 bases not matched to a gene. This CDR3 comprises 13 residues. CDR1 DFQATT and CDR2 SNEGSKA come from the germline V gene (reference sequence). CDR3 amino acids: CSATGLAQDTQYF. For the CDR3, the DNA is TGCAGTGCTACCGGACTAGCCCAGGACACCCAGTACTTC.

V usage is TRBV27 and J usage is TRBJ2-7, with 13 bases fitting TRBD2. This CDR3 is built from 16 residues. Germline V gene sequence: CDR1 MNHEY, CDR2 SMNVEV (reference sequence). With V trimmed by 5 bases and J by 4 bases, 8 bases remained unmatched. The CDR3 DNA reads TGTGCCAGCAGTCTCGGACTAGCGGGAGCCCGTTACGAGCAGTACTTC. Its translation is CASSLGLAGARYEQYF.

The CDR3 DNA reads as TGCAGCGTCTCACCGGGACACCACTACGAGCAGTACTTC. This codes for CSVSPGHHYEQYF. J is TRBJ2-7 and V is TRBV29-1, with D perhaps TRBD1 (6 bases). CDR1 and CDR2 (germline): SQVTM, ANQGSEA. The CDR3 runs to 13 residues. The V gene lost 6 bases and the J gene lost 3 bases, with 15 bases spanning the gap.

Turning to this clonotype: The junction departs from germline at one end; a sequencing error may be responsible. This chain uses TRBV27 with TRBJ2-4; D may correspond to TRBD1 or TRBD2 (5 bases each). CDR3 length equals 15 residues. Germline CDR1 and CDR2: MNHEY and SMNVEV (reference sequence). The CDR3 DNA reads as TGTGCCAGCGGTTTTCCGGGGCAGGCCAAAAACATTCAGTACTTC. This translates into CASGFPGQAKNIQYF.

This clonotype appeared a single time. The genes are TRBV20-1 and TRBJ2-4, with TRBD2 identical over 8 bases. The better agreement between TRBJ2-7 and the DNA end casts doubt on the J call. Germline V gene sequence: CDR1 DFQATT, CDR2 SNEGSKA (reference sequence). The CDR3 is 15 residues long. The CDR3 is CSARDPASGPYEQYF. CDR3 nucleotides: TGCAGTGCTAGAGATCCTGCTAGCGGGCCTTACGAGCAGTACTTC.

V gene TRBV20-1 combines with J gene TRBJ2-7, with D tentatively TRBD1 (6 bases). This CDR3 is 14 amino acids long. The V end was cut by 3 bases, the J end by 1 base, with 13 bases between. Germline V CDR1 and CDR2: DFQATT, SNEGSKA (reference sequence). The CDR3 spells CSARKTGPSYEQYF. DNA of the CDR3: TGCAGTGCTAGGAAAACAGGGCCGTCCTACGAGCAGTACTTC.

Notes on this clonotype: Its ends do not fully match the called genes, so a read error is possible. This rearrangement joins TRBV14 to TRBJ2-3; 8 nucleotides match TRBD2. CDR3 length: 11 residues. In germline, CDR1 is SGHDN, CDR2 FVKESK. The CDR3, as DNA: TGTGCCGGCAGCCACGCGGGAGGGCAGTATTTT. Translated, it gives CAGSHAGGQYF.